This T cell receptor (beta chain) was profiled in a study of blood T cells in healthy people across ages. Sample-barcoded 5' priming and a J-beta primer mix drove a second PCR of roughly 7 to 11 cycles. TCRdb reprocessed the 5' RACE reads with MiXCR, giving one entry per CDR3 protein. The profile covers around 790,000 distinct CDR3 sequences, with 44% appearing a single time and roughly 18% taken by the ten largest. From germline, CDR1 is GTSNPN and CDR2 SVGIG (reference sequence). Between the trimmed V and J ends, which lost 4 bases and 7 bases, there was a span of 17 bases. The CDR3 runs 14 residues.

The sequenced sample was blood. The V call is TRBV30, the J call TRBJ2-1; D is perhaps TRBD1 (5 bases). This TCR came from a man aged 55 to 69 in good health. The CDR3 DNA sequence: TGTGCCTGGATGAGAAAGGGGAACTTTAATGAGCAGTTCTTC. Amino acids: CAWMRKGNFNEQFF.